The 22 T cell receptor beta chains below were found in one sample sequenced in a study of CD8 T cells in Susac syndrome. About 0.5 to 1 ug RNA was reverse transcribed with random hexamers. MiXCR, run by TCRdb on the immunoSEQ multiplex PCR reads, gives a single entry per CDR3 protein. This sample has about 130,000 distinct CDR3 sequences, with 95% found just once. Sequences were obtained from CD8+ T cells from PBMCs. These TCRs come from a human donor with Susac syndrome.

The V call is TRBV30, the J call TRBJ2-1, with D unclear. V was trimmed by 0 bases and J by 8 bases, leaving 8 bases between them. Germline V gene data show CDR1 as GTSNPN and CDR2 as SVGIG (reference sequence). The CDR3 runs 12 residues. CDR3 sequence (DNA): TGTGCCTGGAGTGTAATGGCGGATGAGCAGTTCTTC. Encoded protein: CAWSVMADEQFF. The full variable domain, rest sourced from reference TRBV30 and TRBJ2-1, is SQTIHQWPATLVQPVGSPLSLECTVEGTSNPNLYWYRQAAGRGLQLLFYSVGIGQISSEVPQNLSASRPQDRQFILSSKKLLLSDSGFYLCAWSVMADEQFFGPGTRLTVL.

The chain has TRBV5-1 and TRBJ1-5, with 8 positions matching TRBD1. The CDR3 runs 15 residues. Losses at the gene ends were 4 bases for V and 2 bases for J; bases not matched to a gene: 5. Germline V gives CDR1 SGHRS, CDR2 YFSETQ. The CDR3 spells CASSIGTGGNQPQHF. CDR3 DNA sequence: TGCGCCAGCAGCATCGGGACAGGTGGCAATCAGCCCCAGCATTTT.

This sequence joins TRBV5-1 and TRBJ2-2; TRBD1 matches 7 bases. The CDR3 is made up of 16 amino acids. Germline CDR1 is SGHRS and CDR2 is YFSETQ. V lost 0 bases, J lost 4 bases, and 6 bases stayed unmatched. CDR3 region: CASSLDIGTATGELFF. CDR3 DNA: TGCGCCAGCAGCTTGGATATCGGGACAGCCACCGGGGAGCTGTTTTTT.

V usage is TRBV12-3 or TRBV12-4 and J usage is TRBJ1-2; tentative D call: TRBD1 (6 bases). The CDR3 length is 13 residues. With 10 bases removed from V and 4 bases from J, the gap between germline ends came to 16 bases. The CDR3 bases are TGTGCCACGAACGGGGGAGGGGGCTATGGCTACACCTTC. Protein product: CATNGGGGYGYTF.

The rearrangement uses TRBV2 and TRBJ1-2; 8 nucleotides line up with TRBD1. Germline CDR1 and CDR2: SNHLY and FYNNEI. The CDR3 totals 11 residues. The V segment lost 10 bases and the J segment 8 bases; nucleotides outside the gene matches: 6. CDR3 sequence (DNA): TGTGCCACCGACAGGGGCGGCGGCTACACCTTC. This encodes CATDRGGGYTF.

The chain joins TRBV11-3 to TRBJ2-1; unclear D gene. The ends were cut back, 2 bases at V and 6 bases at J, with 11 bases in the middle. CDR1 and CDR2 from the germline V gene are SGHNT and YENEEA. This CDR3 has 14 amino acids. DNA for the CDR3: TGTGCCAGCAGCTTACTTGGGCTCGGCAATGAGCAGTTCTTC. Residues: CASSLLGLGNEQFF.

This chain links TRBV5-1 with TRBJ2-7, with 11 bases that match TRBD2. Trimming at V came to 4 bases and at J to 3 bases, leaving 6 bases not matched to a gene. This CDR3 has 15 amino acids. The germline CDR1 and CDR2 sequences are SGHRS and YFSETQ. The CDR3 is CASSPIGTSGYEQYF. The CDR3 bases are TGCGCCAGCAGCCCTATTGGGACTAGCGGCTACGAGCAGTACTTC.

The gene calls are TRBV11-2 and TRBJ2-1; D is tentatively TRBD1 or TRBD2 (5 bases each). Trimming removed 5 bases from V and 8 bases from J, with 13 bases in between. The CDR3 contains 13 residues. CDR1 is SGHAT, CDR2 FQNNGV, per germline. This CDR3 reads CASSIGTSYEQFF. CDR3 sequence (DNA): TGTGCCAGCAGCATCGGGACCTCTTATGAGCAGTTCTTC.

V and J are TRBV28 and TRBJ2-3; D is possibly TRBD2 (5 bases). This CDR3 has 17 amino acids. Deletions cut 6 bases from V and 2 bases from J, with 21 bases between. Germline V CDR1 and CDR2: MDHEN, SYDVKM. DNA of the CDR3: TGTGCCAGCAGCCCTTTATCGAAGAGGGTAATCACAGATACGCAGTATTTT. Translated: CASSPLSKRVITDTQYF.

This chain links TRBV6-5 with TRBJ2-1; D gene ambiguous. Germline V lookup: CDR1 MNHEY, CDR2 SVGAGI. The CDR3 consists of 14 residues. V lost 5 bases and J 6 bases, leaving 14 bases between the germline ends. CDR3 residues: CASSTPRSINEQFF. CDR3 sequence (DNA): TGTGCCAGCAGTACCCCGAGGAGTATCAATGAGCAGTTCTTC.

The V call is TRBV9, the J call TRBJ2-5; possible D gene TRBD1, 5 bases. The germline CDR1 and CDR2 sequences are SGDLS and YYNGEE. The CDR3 length is 15 residues. Trimming shortened V by 4 bases and J by 5 bases, and 18 bases separated the two germline ends. Here the CDR3 DNA reads TGTGCCAGCAGCCCTGGGGCAGGTGAAGGGGAGACCCAGTACTTC. Translation gives CASSPGAGEGETQYF.

The rearrangement links TRBV5-6 to TRBJ1-1; 8 nucleotides match TRBD1. V shed 0 bases, J shed 5 bases, and the junction held 6 bases outside the gene matches. Germline CDR1 and CDR2: SGHDT and YYEEEE. The CDR3 length is 15 residues. The CDR3: CASSLGTGWGTEAFF. Written as DNA, the CDR3 is TGTGCCAGCAGCTTGGGGACAGGGTGGGGAACTGAAGCTTTCTTT. The variable domain in full, with the rest retrieved from reference TRBV5-6 and TRBJ1-1, is DAGVTQSPTHLIKTRGQQVTLRCSPKSGHDTVSWYQQALGQGPQFIFQYYEEEERQRGNFPDRFSGHQFPNYSSELNVNALLLGDSALYLCASSLGTGWGTEAFFGQGTRLTVV.

The J gene is TRBJ2-3, the V gene TRBV11-2; the D gene is possibly TRBD2 (5 bases). Germline V gives CDR1 SGHAT, CDR2 FQNNGV. Trimming stripped 5 bases from V and 9 bases from J, with 12 bases between. The CDR3 runs to 12 residues. The CDR3 nucleotides are TGTGCCAGCAGCCTGGGCGAGGGCACGCAGTATTTT. The encoded protein is CASSLGEGTQYF.

This sequence joins TRBV7-9 and TRBJ2-5; D may be TRBD1 (6 bases). Between the trimmed V and J ends, which lost 5 bases and 5 bases, there was a span of 18 bases. The germline gives CDR1 SEHNR, CDR2 FQNEAQ (reference sequence). The CDR3 runs to 15 residues. The CDR3 loop is CASSRTGSVGETQYF. The CDR3, as DNA: TGTGCCAGCAGCCGAACAGGGAGCGTCGGGGAGACCCAGTACTTC.

The chain employs TRBV5-5 and TRBJ2-1, with D unresolved. V dropped 0 bases and J dropped 8 bases, with 6 bases sitting between them. The CDR3 consists of 12 residues. The V gene's germline CDR1 is SGHKS and CDR2 YYEKEE (reference sequence). CDR3 region: CASSLGAHEQFF. CDR3 coding DNA: TGTGCCAGCAGCTTGGGAGCTCATGAGCAGTTCTTC.

This clonotype was observed a single time. The junction shows a germline mismatch at one end, possibly a read error. This sequence joins TRBV2 and TRBJ2-7; 8 bases align to TRBD1. This CDR3 has 12 residues. CDR1 SNHLY and CDR2 FYNNEI come from the germline V gene. The CDR3 DNA sequence: TGTGCCGGCAGGGGGCTCAGCGACGAGCAGTACTTC. Translating gives CAGRGLSDEQYF.

This sequence joins TRBV6-4 and TRBJ1-1; tentative D call: TRBD1 (6 bases). The V end was cut by 0 bases, the J end by 8 bases, with 13 bases between. CDR1 MRHNA and CDR2 SNTAGT come from the germline V gene. The CDR3 contains 14 residues. This CDR3 is CASSDSGTLEEAFF. For the CDR3, the DNA is TGTGCCAGCAGTGACTCGGGGACACTCGAAGAAGCTTTCTTT.

As regards this clonotype: The germline gene is not matched at one end of the junction; a read error may be the cause. The V and J genes are TRBV7-7 and TRBJ2-5; the D call may be TRBD1 or TRBD2 (6 bases each). CDR1 is SSHAT and CDR2 is FNYEAQ in the germline V gene (reference sequence). The CDR3 contains 15 residues. The CDR3 is CASSETQGGQETQYF. CDR3 bases: TGTGCTAGCAGCGAAACACAGGGAGGACAAGAGACCCAGTACTTC. Drawing the rest from reference TRBV7-7 and TRBJ2-5, the complete variable domain is GAGVSQSPRYKVTKRGQDVTLRCDPISSHATLYWYQQALGQGPEFLTYFNYEAQPDKSGLPSDRFSAERPEGSISTLTIQRTEQRDSAMYRCASSETQGGQETQYFGPGTRLLVL.

The chain uses TRBV15 and TRBJ2-1; 11 positions agree with TRBD2. The CDR3 is 17 amino acids. V dropped 4 bases and J dropped 6; count of bases not matched to a gene: 11. Germline values: CDR1 LNHNV, CDR2 YYDKDF (reference sequence). The CDR3 DNA is TGTGCCACCAGCAACGACCAACTAGCGGGAGTCTCCAATGAGCAGTTCTTC. Its translation: CATSNDQLAGVSNEQFF.

In DNA, the CDR3 is TGCAGCGTTGAAGATCTTGGGACAGGAAATGAGCAGTTCTTC. Translated: CSVEDLGTGNEQFF. The V call is TRBV29-1, the J call TRBJ2-1; 8 bases fit TRBD1. The CDR3 is 14 amino acids. Per germline, CDR1 SQVTM and CDR2 ANQGSEA. V was clipped by 0 bases and J by 7 bases; unmatched bases: 5.

The J gene is TRBJ1-1, the V gene TRBV12-3 or TRBV12-4, with TRBD1 matching 10 bases. The CDR3 runs 14 residues. V trimming: 3 bases; J trimming: 4 bases; junction bases outside the gene matches: 2. CDR3 amino acids: CASSFGTGVTEAFF. The CDR3 bases are TGTGCCAGCAGTTTTGGGACAGGGGTCACTGAAGCTTTCTTT.

This clonotype is a singleton in its sample. V and J are TRBV20-1 and TRBJ2-7; weak D call: TRBD1 (6 bases). V was pared by 2 bases and J by 2 bases, with 25 bases between. There are 18 residues in the CDR3. Germline CDR1 DFQATT, CDR2 SNEGSKA (reference sequence). Written as DNA, the CDR3 is TGCAGTGCTAGACCCAAGGGGGTGGTATTCCCAATTACCTACGAGCAGTACTTC. It specifies CSARPKGVVFPITYEQYF.